The present entry profiles one T cell receptor beta chain with its context. This record comes from a study of cytomegalovirus exposure and HLA in healthy donors. V was pared by 2 bases and J by 8 bases, with 4 bases of the junction left unmatched. The CDR3 loop spans 13 amino acids. Per the germline V gene, CDR1 is SGDLS and CDR2 is YYNGEE. PCR was performed using 60 Vbeta and 13 Jbeta primers. Profiling relied on immunoSEQ multiplex PCR, and the TCRdb table lists in-frame clones only, not all of them. There are 45,000 to 65,000 clones in the sample; around 72% occur only once, and about 22% lies in the top ten.

This chain connects TRBV9 to TRBJ1-2; TRBD1 aligns across 9 bases. Sequencing used PBMCs. This receptor was obtained from a woman aged 45-60 years in good health and CMV-seropositive. CDR3 loop: CASSVGDREGYTF. DNA of the CDR3: TGTGCCAGCAGCGTTGGGGACAGGGAAGGCTACACCTTC.